This T cell receptor (beta chain) was sequenced for a study of OX40 agonist ivuxolimab in advanced cancers. Study-level background: A history of anti-PD-1, anti-PD-L1 or anti-CTLA-4 therapy was acceptable, and 40% had some. Whole-study findings and limits: The specificity for antigen of the expanded peripheral T cells was not determined. Averaged across samples, CD8+ T cells carried more expanded clones than CD4+ did.

This clone appeared a single time. Its target is unknown. Assay: immunoSEQ multiplex PCR; the TCRdb copy retains only in-frame clones and omits some. This sample yields roughly 77,000 clones, of which 85% to 95% are seen a single time; 11% belongs to the top ten. Germline lookup yields CDR1 ENHRY and CDR2 SYGVKD. The CDR3 loop spans 14 amino acids. After removal of 2 bases from V and 3 bases from J, the junction contained 1 base not matched to a gene. This TCR was recovered from an adult with an advanced solid tumor such as melanoma, head and neck, liver or kidney cancer. This chain uses TRBV10-3 with TRBJ1-2; 9 positions match TRBD1. Sequenced material: CD4+ or CD8+ T cells sorted from blood, taken in a trial of the OX40 agonist ivuxolimab. CDR3 sequence reads: CAISEGQGYYGYTF. The CDR3 bases are TGTGCCATCAGTGAGGGACAGGGGTACTATGGCTACACCTTC.